What follows is one T cell receptor (beta chain) and its context. Antigen specificity is unknown. This record comes from a study of identical twins. Overall study findings and caveats: These conclusions were based on statistical analysis (cross-sectional, not following the same donors). Reduced insertions were recorded for abundant cord blood beta clonotypes, with no such pattern in memory repertoires.

Template switching (which added a universal primer site) was used, and cDNA carried unique molecular identifiers. In TCRdb, the 5' RACE reads were re-called with MiXCR into one record per CDR3 protein. The sample has some 320,000 distinct CDR3 sequences, 12% seen once. The germline CDR1 and CDR2 sequences are SGHAT and FQNNGV. With 3 bases clipped from V and 0 bases from J, the junction kept 13 bases outside the gene matches. CDR3 length: 19 amino acids. Separately, the same data were catalogued under a study of yellow fever vaccine responses in identical twins. That investigation notes: Twin vaccine T cell responses reportedly seemed partly convergent, partly personalized.

Sequencing input: CD8+ T cells sorted from blood. The chain uses TRBV11-2 and TRBJ2-1; 8 nucleotides match TRBD2. The receptor was derived from a woman younger than 30 in good health. The CDR3 DNA reads TGTGCCAGCAGCTTTTCCCGGACTAGCCCAACATCCTCCTACAATGAGCAGTTCTTC. Translated, it gives CASSFSRTSPTSSYNEQFF.